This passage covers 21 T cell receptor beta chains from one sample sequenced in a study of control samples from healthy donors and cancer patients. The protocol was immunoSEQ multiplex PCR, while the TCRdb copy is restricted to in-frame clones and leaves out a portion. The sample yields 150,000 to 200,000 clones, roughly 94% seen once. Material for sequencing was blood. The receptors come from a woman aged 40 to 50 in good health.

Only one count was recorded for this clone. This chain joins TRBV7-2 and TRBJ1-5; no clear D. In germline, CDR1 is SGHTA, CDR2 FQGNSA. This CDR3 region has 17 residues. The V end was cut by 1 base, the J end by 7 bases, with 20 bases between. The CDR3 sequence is CASSLEYGRPSWQPQHF. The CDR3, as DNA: TGTGCCAGCAGCTTAGAGTACGGGAGGCCCTCGTGGCAGCCCCAGCATTTT.

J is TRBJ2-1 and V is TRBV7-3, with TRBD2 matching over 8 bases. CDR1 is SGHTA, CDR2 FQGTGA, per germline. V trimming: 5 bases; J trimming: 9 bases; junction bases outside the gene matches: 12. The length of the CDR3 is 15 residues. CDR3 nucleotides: TGTGCCAGCAGCCCGACCGGGACTAGTTTAGGTGAGCAGTTCTTC. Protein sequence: CASSPTGTSLGEQFF.

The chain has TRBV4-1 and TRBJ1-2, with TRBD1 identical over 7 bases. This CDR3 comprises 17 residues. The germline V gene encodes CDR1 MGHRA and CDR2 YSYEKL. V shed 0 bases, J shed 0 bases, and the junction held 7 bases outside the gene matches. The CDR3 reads CASSQDNRGGPNYGYTF. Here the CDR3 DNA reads TGCGCCAGCAGCCAAGATAACAGGGGAGGGCCTAACTATGGCTACACCTTC.

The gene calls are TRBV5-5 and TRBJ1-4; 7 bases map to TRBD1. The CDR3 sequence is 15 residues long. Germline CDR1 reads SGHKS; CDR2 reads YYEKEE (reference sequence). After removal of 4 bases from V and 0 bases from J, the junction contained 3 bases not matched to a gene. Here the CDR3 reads CASSPTGATNEKLFF. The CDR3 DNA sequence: TGTGCCAGCAGCCCCACAGGGGCAACTAATGAAAAACTGTTTTTT.

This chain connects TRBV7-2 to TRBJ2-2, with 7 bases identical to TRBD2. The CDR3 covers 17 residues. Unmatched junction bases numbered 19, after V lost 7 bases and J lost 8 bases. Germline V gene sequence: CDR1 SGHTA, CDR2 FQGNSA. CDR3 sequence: CASILADLAGESGELFF. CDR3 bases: TGTGCCAGCATCTTGGCGGACCTTGCGGGAGAGTCGGGGGAGCTGTTTTTT. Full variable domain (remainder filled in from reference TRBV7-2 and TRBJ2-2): GAGVSQSPSNKVTEKGKDVELRCDPISGHTALYWYRQSLGQGLEFLIYFQGNSAPDKSGLPSDRFSAERTGGSVSTLTIQRTQQEDSAVYLCASILADLAGESGELFFGEGSRLTVL.

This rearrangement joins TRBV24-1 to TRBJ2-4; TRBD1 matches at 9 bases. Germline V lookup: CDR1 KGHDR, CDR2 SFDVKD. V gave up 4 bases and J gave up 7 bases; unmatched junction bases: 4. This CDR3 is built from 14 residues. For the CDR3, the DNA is TGTGCCACCAGTGACGGGGGACAGGGTAACATTCAGTACTTC. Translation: CATSDGGQGNIQYF.

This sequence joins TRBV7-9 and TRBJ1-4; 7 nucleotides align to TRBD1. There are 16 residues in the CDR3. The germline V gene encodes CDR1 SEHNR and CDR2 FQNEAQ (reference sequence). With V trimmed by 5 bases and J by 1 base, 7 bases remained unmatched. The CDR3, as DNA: TGTGCCAGCAGCGAGACAGGGAGCGGAACTAATGAAAAACTGTTTTTT. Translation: CASSETGSGTNEKLFF.

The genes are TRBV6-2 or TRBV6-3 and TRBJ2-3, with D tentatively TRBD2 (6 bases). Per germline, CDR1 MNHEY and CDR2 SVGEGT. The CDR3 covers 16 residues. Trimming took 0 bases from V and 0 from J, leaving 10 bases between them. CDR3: CASSYSRDSSTDTQYF. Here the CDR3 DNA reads TGTGCCAGCAGTTACTCGAGGGACTCCAGCACAGATACGCAGTATTTT.

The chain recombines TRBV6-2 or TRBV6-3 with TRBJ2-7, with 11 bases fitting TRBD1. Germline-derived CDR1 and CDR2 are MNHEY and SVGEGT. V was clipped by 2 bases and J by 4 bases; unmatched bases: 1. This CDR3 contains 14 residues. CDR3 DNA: TGTGCCAGCAGTTACGGGGACAGGGGGTACGAGCAGTACTTC. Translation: CASSYGDRGYEQYF.

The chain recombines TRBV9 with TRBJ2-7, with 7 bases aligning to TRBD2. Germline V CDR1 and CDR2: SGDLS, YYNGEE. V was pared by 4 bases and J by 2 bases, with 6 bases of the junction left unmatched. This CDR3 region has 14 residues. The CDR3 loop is CASSSRGGAYEQYF. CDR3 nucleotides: TGTGCCAGCAGCTCCCGGGGAGGGGCCTACGAGCAGTACTTC.

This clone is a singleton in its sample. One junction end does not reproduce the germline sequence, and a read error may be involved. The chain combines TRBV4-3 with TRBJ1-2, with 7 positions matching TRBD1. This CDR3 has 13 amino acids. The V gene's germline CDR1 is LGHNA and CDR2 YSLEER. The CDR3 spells CASRRKGQLARPF. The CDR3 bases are TGCGCCAGCAGACGTAAGGGACAGCTGGCTCGTCCCTTC.

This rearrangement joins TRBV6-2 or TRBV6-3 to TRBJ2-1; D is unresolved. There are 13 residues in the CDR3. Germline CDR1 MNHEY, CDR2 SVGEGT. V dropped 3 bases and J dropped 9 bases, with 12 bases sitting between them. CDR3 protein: CASSYLGDGEQFF. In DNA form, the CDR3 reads TGTGCCAGCAGTTATTTAGGTGACGGTGAGCAGTTCTTC.

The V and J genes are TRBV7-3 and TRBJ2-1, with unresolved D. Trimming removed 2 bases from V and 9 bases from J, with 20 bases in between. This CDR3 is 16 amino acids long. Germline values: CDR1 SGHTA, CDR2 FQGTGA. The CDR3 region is CASSLGVGVTMGEQFF. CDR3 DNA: TGTGCCAGCAGCTTAGGGGTTGGGGTAACGATGGGTGAGCAGTTCTTC.

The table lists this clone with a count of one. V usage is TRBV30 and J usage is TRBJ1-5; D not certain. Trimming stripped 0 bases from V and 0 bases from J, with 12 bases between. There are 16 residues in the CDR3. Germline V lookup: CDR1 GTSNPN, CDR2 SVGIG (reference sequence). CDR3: CAWSVVSGFSNQPQHF. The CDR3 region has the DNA TGTGCCTGGAGTGTTGTCTCGGGATTTAGCAATCAGCCCCAGCATTTT.

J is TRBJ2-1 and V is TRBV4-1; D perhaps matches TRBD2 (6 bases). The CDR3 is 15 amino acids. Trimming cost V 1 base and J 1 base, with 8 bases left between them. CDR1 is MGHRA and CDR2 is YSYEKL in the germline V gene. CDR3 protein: CASSQGGRSYNEQFF. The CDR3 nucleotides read TGCGCCAGCAGCCAAGGTGGGAGGTCCTACAATGAGCAGTTCTTC.

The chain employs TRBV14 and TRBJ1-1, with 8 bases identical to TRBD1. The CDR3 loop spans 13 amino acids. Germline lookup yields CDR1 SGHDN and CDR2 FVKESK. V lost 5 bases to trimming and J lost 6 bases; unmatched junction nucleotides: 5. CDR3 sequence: CASSGTGGAEAFF. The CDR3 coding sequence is TGTGCCAGCAGCGGTACAGGGGGGGCTGAAGCTTTCTTT.

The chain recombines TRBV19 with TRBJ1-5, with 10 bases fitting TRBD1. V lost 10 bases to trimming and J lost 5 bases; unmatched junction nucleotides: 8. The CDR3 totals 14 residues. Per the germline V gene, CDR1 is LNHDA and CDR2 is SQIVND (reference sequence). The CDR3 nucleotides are TGTGCCACCCTATCGGGACAGGGGTATCAGCCCCAGCATTTT. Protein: CATLSGQGYQPQHF.

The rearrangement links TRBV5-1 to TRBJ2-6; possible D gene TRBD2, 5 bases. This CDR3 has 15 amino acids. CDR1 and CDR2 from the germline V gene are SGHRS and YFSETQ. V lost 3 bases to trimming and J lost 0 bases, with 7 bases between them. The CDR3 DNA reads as TGCGCCAGCAGCTACGGAGGCTCTGGGGCCAACGTCCTGACTTTC. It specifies CASSYGGSGANVLTF.

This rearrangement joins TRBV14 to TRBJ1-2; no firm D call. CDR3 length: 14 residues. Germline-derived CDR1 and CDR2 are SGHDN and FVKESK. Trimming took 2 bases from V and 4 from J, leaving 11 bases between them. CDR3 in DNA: TGTGCCAGCAGCCAATCTCGTGGAAGCTATGGCTACACCTTC. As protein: CASSQSRGSYGYTF.

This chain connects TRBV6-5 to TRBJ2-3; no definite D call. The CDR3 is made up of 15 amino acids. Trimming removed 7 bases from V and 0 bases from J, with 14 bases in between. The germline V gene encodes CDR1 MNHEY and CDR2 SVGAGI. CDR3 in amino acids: CASNPARVSTDTQYF. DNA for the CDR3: TGTGCCAGCAACCCCGCCCGGGTGAGCACAGATACGCAGTATTTT.

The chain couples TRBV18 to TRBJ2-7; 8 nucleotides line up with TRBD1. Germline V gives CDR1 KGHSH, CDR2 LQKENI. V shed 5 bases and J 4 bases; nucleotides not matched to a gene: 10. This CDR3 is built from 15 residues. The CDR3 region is CASSTERQGSYEQYF. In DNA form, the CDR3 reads TGTGCCAGCTCAACCGAGCGACAGGGGAGTTACGAGCAGTACTTC.